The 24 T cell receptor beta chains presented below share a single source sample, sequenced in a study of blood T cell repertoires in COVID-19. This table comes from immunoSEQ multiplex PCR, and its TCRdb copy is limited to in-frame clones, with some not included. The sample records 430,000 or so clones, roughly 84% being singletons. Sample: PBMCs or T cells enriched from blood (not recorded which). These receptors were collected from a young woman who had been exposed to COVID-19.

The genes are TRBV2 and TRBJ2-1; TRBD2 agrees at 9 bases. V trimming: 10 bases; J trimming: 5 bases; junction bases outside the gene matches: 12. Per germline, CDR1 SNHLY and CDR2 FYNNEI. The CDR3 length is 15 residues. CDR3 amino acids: CATRPAGGPHNEQFF. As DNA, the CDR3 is TGTGCCACAAGGCCCGCGGGAGGGCCACACAATGAGCAGTTCTTC.

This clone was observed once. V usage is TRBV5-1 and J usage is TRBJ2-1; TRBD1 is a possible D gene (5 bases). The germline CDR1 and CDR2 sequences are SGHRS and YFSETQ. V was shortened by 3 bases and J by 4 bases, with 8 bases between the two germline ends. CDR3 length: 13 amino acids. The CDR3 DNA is TGCGCCAGCAGCTCAGGGCGATACAATGAGCAGTTCTTC. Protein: CASSSGRYNEQFF.

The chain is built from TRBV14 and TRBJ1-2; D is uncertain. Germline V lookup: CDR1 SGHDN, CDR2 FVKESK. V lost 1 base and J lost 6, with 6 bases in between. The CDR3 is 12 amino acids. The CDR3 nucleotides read TGTGCCAGCAGCCAAGTTTCTGATGGCTACACCTTC. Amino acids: CASSQVSDGYTF.

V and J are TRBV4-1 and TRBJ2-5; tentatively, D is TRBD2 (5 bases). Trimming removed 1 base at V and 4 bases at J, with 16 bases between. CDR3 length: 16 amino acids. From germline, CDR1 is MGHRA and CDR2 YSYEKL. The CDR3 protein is CASSQGEPIGLETQYF. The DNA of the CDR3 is TGCGCCAGCAGCCAAGGTGAACCGATTGGACTAGAGACCCAGTACTTC.

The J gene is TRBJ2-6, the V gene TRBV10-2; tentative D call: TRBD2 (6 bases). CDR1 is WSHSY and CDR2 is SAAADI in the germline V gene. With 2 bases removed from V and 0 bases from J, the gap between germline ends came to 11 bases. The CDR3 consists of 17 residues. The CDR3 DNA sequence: TGCGCCAGCAGTGAGCAGGCGGGAAACTCTGGGGCCAACGTCCTGACTTTC. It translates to CASSEQAGNSGANVLTF.

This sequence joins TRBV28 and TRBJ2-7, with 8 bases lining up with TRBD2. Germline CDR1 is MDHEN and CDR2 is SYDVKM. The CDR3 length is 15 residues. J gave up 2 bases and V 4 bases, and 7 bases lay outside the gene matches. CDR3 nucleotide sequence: TGTGCCAGCAGTTCACGCCGACTAGCGACCTACGAGCAGTACTTC. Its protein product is CASSSRRLATYEQYF. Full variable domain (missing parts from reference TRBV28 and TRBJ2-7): DVKVTQSSRYLVKRTGEKVFLECVQDMDHENMFWYRQDPGLGLRLIYFSYDVKMKEKGDIPEGYSVSREKKERFSLILESASTNQTSMYLCASSSRRLATYEQYFGPGTRLTVT.

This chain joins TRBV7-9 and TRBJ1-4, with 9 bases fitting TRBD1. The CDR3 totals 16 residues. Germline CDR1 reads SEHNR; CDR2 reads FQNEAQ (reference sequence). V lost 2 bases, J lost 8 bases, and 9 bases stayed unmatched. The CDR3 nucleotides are TGTGCCAGCAGCTTATCTGGCGGGACAGGGTTAGAAAAACTGTTTTTT. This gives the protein CASSLSGGTGLEKLFF.

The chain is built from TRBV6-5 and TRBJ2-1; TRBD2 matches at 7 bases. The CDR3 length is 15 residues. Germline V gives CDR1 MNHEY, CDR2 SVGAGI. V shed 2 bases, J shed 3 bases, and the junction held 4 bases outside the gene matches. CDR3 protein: CASSYERDLYNEQFF. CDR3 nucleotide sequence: TGTGCCAGCAGTTACGAGCGGGATCTCTACAATGAGCAGTTCTTC.

The CDR3 loop reads CASSLFQGKPGEDEQFF. Here the CDR3 DNA reads TGTGCCAGCAGTTTATTTCAGGGGAAGCCTGGAGAGGATGAGCAGTTCTTC. The rearrangement joins TRBV28 to TRBJ2-1, with a weak D call TRBD1 (6 bases). This CDR3 has 17 amino acids. The germline gives CDR1 MDHEN, CDR2 SYDVKM. The V end was cut by 1 base, the J end by 8 bases, with 21 bases between.

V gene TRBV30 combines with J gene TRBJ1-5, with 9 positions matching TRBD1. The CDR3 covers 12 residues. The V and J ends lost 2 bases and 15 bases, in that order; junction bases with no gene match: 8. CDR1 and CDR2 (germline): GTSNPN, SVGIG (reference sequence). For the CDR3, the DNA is TGTGCCTGGAGTCTGAACAGGGGGCGGTTGCATTTT. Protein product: CAWSLNRGRLHF.

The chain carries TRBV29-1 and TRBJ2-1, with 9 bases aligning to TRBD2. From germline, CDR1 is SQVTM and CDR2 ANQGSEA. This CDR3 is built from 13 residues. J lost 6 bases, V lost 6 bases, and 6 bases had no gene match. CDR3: CSVGTSTFNEQFF. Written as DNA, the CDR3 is TGCAGCGTCGGGACTAGCACGTTCAATGAGCAGTTCTTC.

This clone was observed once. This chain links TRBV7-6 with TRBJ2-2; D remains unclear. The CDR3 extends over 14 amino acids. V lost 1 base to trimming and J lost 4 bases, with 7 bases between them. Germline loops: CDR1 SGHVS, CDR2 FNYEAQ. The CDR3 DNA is TGTGCCAGCAGCTTAGTCACAGCCACCGGGGAGCTGTTTTTT. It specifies CASSLVTATGELFF.

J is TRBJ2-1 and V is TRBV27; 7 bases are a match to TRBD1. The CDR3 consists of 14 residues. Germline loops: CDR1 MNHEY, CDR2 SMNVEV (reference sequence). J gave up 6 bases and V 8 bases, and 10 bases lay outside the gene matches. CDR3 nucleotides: TGTGCCAGCTCTTCGACAGGGTCGCCCAATGAGCAGTTCTTC. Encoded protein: CASSSTGSPNEQFF.

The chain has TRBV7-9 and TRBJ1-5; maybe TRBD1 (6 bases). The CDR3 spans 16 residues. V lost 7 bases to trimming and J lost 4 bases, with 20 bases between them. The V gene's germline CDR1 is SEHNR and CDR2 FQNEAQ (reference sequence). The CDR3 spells CASTGVRGGINQPQHF. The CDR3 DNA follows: TGTGCCAGCACCGGAGTTCGGGGGGGCATAAATCAGCCCCAGCATTTT.

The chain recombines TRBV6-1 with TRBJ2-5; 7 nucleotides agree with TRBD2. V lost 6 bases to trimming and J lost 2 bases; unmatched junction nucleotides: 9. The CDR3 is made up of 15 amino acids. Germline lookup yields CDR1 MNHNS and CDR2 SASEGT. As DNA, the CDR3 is TGTGCCAGCAGAGGGATGGGGGGAGGGCAAGAGACCCAGTACTTC. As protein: CASRGMGGGQETQYF.

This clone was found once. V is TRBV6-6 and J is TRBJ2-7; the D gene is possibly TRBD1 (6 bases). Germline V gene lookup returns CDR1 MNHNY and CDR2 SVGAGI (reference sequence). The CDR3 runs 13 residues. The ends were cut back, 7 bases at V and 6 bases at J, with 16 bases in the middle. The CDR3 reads CASKGEQGGEQYF. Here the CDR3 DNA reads TGTGCCAGCAAGGGTGAACAGGGTGGCGAGCAGTACTTC.

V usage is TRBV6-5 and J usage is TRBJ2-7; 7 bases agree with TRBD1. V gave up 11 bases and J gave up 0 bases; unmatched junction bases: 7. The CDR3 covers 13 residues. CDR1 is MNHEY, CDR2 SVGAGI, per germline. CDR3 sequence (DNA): TGTGCCGGTCGCAGGGGGAGCTCCTACGAGCAGTACTTC. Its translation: CAGRRGSSYEQYF.

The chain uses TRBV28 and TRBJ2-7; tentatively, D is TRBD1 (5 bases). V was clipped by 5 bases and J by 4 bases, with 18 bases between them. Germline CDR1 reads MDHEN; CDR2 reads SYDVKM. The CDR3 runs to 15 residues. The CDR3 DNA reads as TGTGCCAGCAGTGCCGGGCTAGAAGGGGCGTACGAGCAGTACTTC. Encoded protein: CASSAGLEGAYEQYF.

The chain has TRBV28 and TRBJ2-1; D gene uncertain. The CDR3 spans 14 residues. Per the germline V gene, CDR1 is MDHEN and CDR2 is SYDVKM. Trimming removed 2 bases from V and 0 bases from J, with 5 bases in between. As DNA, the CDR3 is TGTGCCAGCAGTTTACTCGGCTCCTACAATGAGCAGTTCTTC. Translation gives CASSLLGSYNEQFF.

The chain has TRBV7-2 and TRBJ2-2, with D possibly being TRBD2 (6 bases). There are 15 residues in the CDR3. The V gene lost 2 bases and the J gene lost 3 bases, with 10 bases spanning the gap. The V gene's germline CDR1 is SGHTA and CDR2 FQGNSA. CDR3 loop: CASSLHGGDTGELFF. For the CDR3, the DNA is TGTGCCAGCAGCTTACACGGCGGGGACACCGGGGAGCTGTTTTTT.

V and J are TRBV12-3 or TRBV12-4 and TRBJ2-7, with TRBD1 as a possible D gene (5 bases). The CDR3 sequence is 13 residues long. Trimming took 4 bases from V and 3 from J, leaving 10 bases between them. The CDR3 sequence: CASSYDRDYEQYF. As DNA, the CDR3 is TGTGCCAGCAGTTATGACAGAGACTACGAGCAGTACTTC.

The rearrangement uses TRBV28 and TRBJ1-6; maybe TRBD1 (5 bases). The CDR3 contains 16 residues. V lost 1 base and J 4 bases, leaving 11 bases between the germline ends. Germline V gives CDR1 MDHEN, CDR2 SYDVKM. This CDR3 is CASSLSRGKYNSPLHF. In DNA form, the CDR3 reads TGTGCCAGCAGTTTATCGCGGGGGAAGTATAATTCACCCCTCCACTTT. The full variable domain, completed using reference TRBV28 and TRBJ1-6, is DVKVTQSSRYLVKRTGEKVFLECVQDMDHENMFWYRQDPGLGLRLIYFSYDVKMKEKGDIPEGYSVSREKKERFSLILESASTNQTSMYLCASSLSRGKYNSPLHFGNGTRLTVT.

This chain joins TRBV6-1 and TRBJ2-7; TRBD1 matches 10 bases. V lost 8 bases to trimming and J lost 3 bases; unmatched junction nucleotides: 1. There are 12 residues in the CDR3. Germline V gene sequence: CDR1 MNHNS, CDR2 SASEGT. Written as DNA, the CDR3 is TGTGCCAGCCGGGACAGGGGCTACGAGCAGTACTTC. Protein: CASRDRGYEQYF.

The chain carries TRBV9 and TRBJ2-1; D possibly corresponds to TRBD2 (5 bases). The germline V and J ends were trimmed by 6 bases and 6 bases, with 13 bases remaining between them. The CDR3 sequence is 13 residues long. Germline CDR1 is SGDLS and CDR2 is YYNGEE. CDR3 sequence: CASTDGLANEQFF. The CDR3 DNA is TGTGCCAGCACCGATGGGCTAGCCAATGAGCAGTTCTTC.